The subject of this entry is one T cell receptor beta chain. Its antigen is not known. This record comes from a study of OX40 agonist ivuxolimab in advanced cancers. Overall study findings and caveats: There was clonal expansion of CD4+ and CD8+ blood T cells by week 6 at 0.1 to 3.0 mg/kg.

The junction had 9 bases not matched to a gene; V was cut back by 4 bases and J by 7 bases. The CDR3 contains 17 residues. Germline assignment: CDR1 MNHEY and CDR2 SMNVEV (reference sequence). Sequencing used immunoSEQ multiplex PCR; TCRdb keeps in-frame clones, though not all of them. This sample has 40,000 to 45,000 clones, with more than 70% found just once. This clonotype originated in an adult with an advanced solid tumor such as melanoma, head and neck, liver or kidney cancer. This chain joins TRBV27 and TRBJ2-5, with TRBD2 matching 16 bases. The starting material was CD4+ or CD8+ T cells sorted from blood, obtained in a trial of the OX40 agonist ivuxolimab. The CDR3 DNA reads TGTGCCAGCAGTTCCCCGGGACTAGCGGGGGGGCCGGGGACCCAGTACTTC. It encodes CASSSPGLAGGPGTQYF.